This record looks at one T cell receptor beta chain sequence and its context. The entry originates in a study of blood T cell repertoires in COVID-19. Study-wide background: Whether acute or convalescent, the COVID-19 samples came from the United States, Italy and Spain.

Per the study methods: Cell counts per sample came from amplifying reference gene primers. Repertoires were generated with immunoSEQ multiplex PCR, while TCRdb's copy carries only in-frame clones and drops some. V and J calls and clone size are those listed in that table; D and trimming were worked out from the DNA. Of fewer than 80,000 clones listed, 80% to 95% were seen once; the top ten hold 6.9%. V trimming: 4 bases; J trimming: 4 bases; junction bases outside the gene matches: 5. The CDR3 runs to 16 residues. Germline V gene sequence: CDR1 SEHNR, CDR2 FQNEAQ (reference sequence). The sequence derives from a human donor in a cohort sampled during active COVID-19. Sequencing was done on a sample of peripheral blood. This rearrangement joins TRBV7-9 to TRBJ2-3; 13 nucleotides agree with TRBD2. The DNA of the CDR3 is TGTGCCAGCAGCTCGGGACTAGCGGGGAGGGCAGATACGCAGTATTTT. It codes for CASSSGLAGRADTQYF.